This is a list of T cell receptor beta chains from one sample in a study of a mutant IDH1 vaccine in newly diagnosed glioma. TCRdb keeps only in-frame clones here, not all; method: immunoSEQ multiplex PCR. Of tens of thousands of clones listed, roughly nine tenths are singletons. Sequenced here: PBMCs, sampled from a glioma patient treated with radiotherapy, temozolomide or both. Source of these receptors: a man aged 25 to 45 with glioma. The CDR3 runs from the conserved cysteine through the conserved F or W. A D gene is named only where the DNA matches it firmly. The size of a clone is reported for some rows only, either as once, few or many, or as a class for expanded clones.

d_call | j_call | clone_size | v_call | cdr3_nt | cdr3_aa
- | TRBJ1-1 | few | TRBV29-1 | TGCAGCGTTGAAGATCCCCCGGCAGGGTTGGGCACTGAAGCTTTCTTT | CSVEDPPAGLGTEAFF
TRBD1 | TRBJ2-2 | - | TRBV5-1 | TGCGCCAGCAGCTTGGGACAGGGGTTCAACACCGGGGAGCTGTTTTTT | CASSLGQGFNTGELFF
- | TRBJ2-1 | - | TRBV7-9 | TGTGCCAGCAGCTTAAGTCTAGCGAGTTCCTACAATGAGCAGTTCTTC | CASSLSLASSYNEQFF
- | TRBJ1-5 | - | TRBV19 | TGTGCCAGTACTTCGACCGGTGGCAATCAGCCCCAGCATTTT | CASTSTGGNQPQHF
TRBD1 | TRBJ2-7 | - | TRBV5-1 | TGCGCCAGTTCCGACAGGGCCAACAACGAGCAGTACTTC | CASSDRANNEQYF
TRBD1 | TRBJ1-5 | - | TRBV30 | TGTGCCTGGAGTAAGGGACAGGGGGCTTATCAGCCCCAGCATTTT | CAWSKGQGAYQPQHF
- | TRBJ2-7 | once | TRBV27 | TGTGCCAGCAGTTTGACACTTAGCTCCTACGAGCAGTACTTC | CASSLTLSSYEQYF
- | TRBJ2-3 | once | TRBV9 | TGTGCCAGCAGCGTTGGTGGAGGGGTGATAGATACGCAGTATTTT | CASSVGGGVIDTQYF
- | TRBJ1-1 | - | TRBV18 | TGTGCCAGCTCATTCCAGGACGTGGGGACTGAAGCTTTCTTT | CASSFQDVGTEAFF
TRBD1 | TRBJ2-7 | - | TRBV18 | TGTGCCAGCTCTCAAACGGGGACAGGGCAGCGCGAGCAGTACTTC | CASSQTGTGQREQYF
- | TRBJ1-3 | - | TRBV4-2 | TGTGCCAGCAGCCCTACGAGGGTCACACGAAACACCATATATTTT | CASSPTRVTRNTIYF
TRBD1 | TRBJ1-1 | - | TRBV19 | TGTGCCAGTAGTATGGGTCAGGGGGCTGAAGCTTTCTTT | CASSMGQGAEAFF
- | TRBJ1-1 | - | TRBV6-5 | TGTGCCAGCAGTTACGGCAGCATGAACACTGAAGCTTTCTTT | CASSYGSMNTEAFF
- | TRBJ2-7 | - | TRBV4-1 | TGCGCCAGCAGCCAGCAAGAGGGCTACGAGCAGTACTTC | CASSQQEGYEQYF
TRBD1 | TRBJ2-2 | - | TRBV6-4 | TGTGCCAGCAGCCGACAGGGGGACACCGGGGAGCTGTTTTTT | CASSRQGDTGELFF
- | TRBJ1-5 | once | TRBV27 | TGTGCCAGCAGGCTAGACCCTTACGGGACTCAGCCCCAGCATTTT | CASRLDPYGTQPQHF
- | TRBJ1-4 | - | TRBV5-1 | TGCGCCAGCAGCTTGGCGGGCCGGGCTAATGAAAAACTGTTTTTT | CASSLAGRANEKLFF
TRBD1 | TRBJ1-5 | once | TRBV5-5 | TGTGCCAGCAGCCCAGGACAGGGGGCATCCAATCAGCCCCAGCATTTT | CASSPGQGASNQPQHF
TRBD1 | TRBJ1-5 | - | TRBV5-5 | TGTGCCAGCAGCTTGTCACAGGGGGCGAGGCCCCAGCATTTT | CASSLSQGARPQHF
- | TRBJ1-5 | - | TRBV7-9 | TGTGCCAGCAGCCCCCGGGGGTTTAGCAATCAGCCCCAGCATTTT | CASSPRGFSNQPQHF
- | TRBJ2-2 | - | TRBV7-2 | TGTGCCAGCACCCTTCAGGGAGGAGGAGCCGGGGAGCTGTTTTTT | CASTLQGGGAGELFF
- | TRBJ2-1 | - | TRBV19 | TGTGCCAGTAGTATCCGACCGAATGAGGCCTACAATGAGCAGTTCTTC | CASSIRPNEAYNEQFF
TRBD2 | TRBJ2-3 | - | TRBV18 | TGTGCCAGCTCACCACCGTCTAGCGGGACTAGCACAGATACGCAGTATTTT | CASSPPSSGTSTDTQYF
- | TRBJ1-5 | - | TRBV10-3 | TGTGCCATCAGTCAGACGAGGCGACAGGACTATCAGCCCCAGCATTTT | CAISQTRRQDYQPQHF
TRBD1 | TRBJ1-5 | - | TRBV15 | TGTGCCACCAGCAGAGCTCGACAGGGCAGTCAGCCCCAGCATTTT | CATSRARQGSQPQHF
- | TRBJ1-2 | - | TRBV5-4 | TGTGCCAGCAGGAGGGGGGGGGATAACTATGGCTACACCTTC | CASRRGGDNYGYTF
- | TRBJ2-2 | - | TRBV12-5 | TGTGCTAGTGGTTTAGGGGGAACCCCCCACGGGGAGCTGTTTTTT | CASGLGGTPHGELFF
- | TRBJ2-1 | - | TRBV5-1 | TGCGCCAGCAGCTTTGACCAGGTGAGCTCCTACAATGAGCAGTTCTTC | CASSFDQVSSYNEQFF
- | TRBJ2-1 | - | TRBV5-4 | TGTGCCAGCAGCTTGGAAGGCGCTCCCAATGAGCAGTTCTTC | CASSLEGAPNEQFF
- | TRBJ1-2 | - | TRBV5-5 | TGTGCCAGCAGCTTCTTGGGAAACTATGGCTACACCTTC | CASSFLGNYGYTF
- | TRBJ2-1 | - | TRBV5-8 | TGTGCCAGCAGCTTGTACGTGGGCTATCGAAATGAGCAGTTCTTC | CASSLYVGYRNEQFF
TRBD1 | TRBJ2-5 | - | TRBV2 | TGTGCCAGCAACCTGGGACAGACACAAGAGACCCAGTACTTC | CASNLGQTQETQYF
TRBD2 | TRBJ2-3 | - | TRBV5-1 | TGCGCCAGCAGCTTGGGCGGGAGAGCTAGCACAGATACGCAGTATTTT | CASSLGGRASTDTQYF
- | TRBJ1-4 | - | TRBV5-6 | TGTGCCAGCAGCTTGAATGGGGGAACTAATGAAAAACTGTTTTTT | CASSLNGGTNEKLFF
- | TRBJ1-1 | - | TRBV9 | TGTGCCAGCAGCGAACGGACAGTGAACACTGAAGCTTTCTTT | CASSERTVNTEAFF
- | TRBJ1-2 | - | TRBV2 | TGTGCCAGCAGTAGGCAGGCTGATGGCTACACCTTC | CASSRQADGYTF
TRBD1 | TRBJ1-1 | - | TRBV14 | TGTGCCAGCAGCTGGACCGGGACAGGGGGGGCTTTCTTT | CASSWTGTGGAFF
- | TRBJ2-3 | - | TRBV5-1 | TGCGCCAGCAGCCAAGACCCGCTCGGGGCGACAGATACGCAGTATTTT | CASSQDPLGATDTQYF
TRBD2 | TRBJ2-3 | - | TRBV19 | TGTGCCAGTAGTATAGTCCGGACTAGCGGGAGTGTCGATACGCAGTATTTT | CASSIVRTSGSVDTQYF
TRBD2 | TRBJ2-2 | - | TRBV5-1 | TGCGCCAGCAGCTCCGGACTAGCGGGAAGTACCGGGGAGCTGTTTTTT | CASSSGLAGSTGELFF
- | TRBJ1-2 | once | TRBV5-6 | TGTGCCAGCAGCTTTGGTATGGGGGCAGGCGGCTACACCTTC | CASSFGMGAGGYTF
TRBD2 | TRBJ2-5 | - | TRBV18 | TGTGCCAGCTCACCGAGAGCGGGAGCCCAAGAGACCCAGTACTTC | CASSPRAGAQETQYF
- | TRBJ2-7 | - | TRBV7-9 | TGTGCCAGCAGCTTTAGGGGGACCTACGAGCAGTACTTC | CASSFRGTYEQYF
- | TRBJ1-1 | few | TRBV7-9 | TGTGCCAGCAGCTTAGCGCGGGGCGGAGACACTGAAGCTTTCTTT | CASSLARGGDTEAFF
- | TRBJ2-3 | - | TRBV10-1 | TGCGCCAGCAGTGAGGACCCTAGCGTCGGGTCAGATACGCAGTATTTT | CASSEDPSVGSDTQYF
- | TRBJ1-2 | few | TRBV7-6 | TGTGCCAGCAGCTTAGAGGGGCGGGGTGGCTACACCTTC | CASSLEGRGGYTF
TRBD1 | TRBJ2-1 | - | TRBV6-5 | TGTGCCAGCAGTTCGGGACAGGGACCTTACAATGAGCAGTTCTTC | CASSSGQGPYNEQFF
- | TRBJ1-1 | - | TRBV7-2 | TGTGCCAGCAGCTTCTTTCCGGGACCAATGAACACTGAAGCTTTCTTT | CASSFFPGPMNTEAFF
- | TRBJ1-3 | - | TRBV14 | TGTGCCAGCAGCCAAGACTGGGGGGTTACTGGAAACACCATATATTTT | CASSQDWGVTGNTIYF
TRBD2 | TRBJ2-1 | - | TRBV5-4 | TGTGCCAGCAGAGGGACTAGCGGGATGGGAAGTGAGCAGTTCTTC | CASRGTSGMGSEQFF
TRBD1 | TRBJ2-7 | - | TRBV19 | TGTGCCAGTAGTCCCCGGGACAGTCAGGGTCGGTACGAGCAGTACTTC | CASSPRDSQGRYEQYF
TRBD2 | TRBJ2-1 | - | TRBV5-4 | TGTGCCAGCAGCCCCCGGGGGGCCAGCGGGAGATACAATGAGCAGTTCTTC | CASSPRGASGRYNEQFF
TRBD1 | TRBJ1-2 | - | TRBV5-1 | TGCGCCAGCAGCTTGGGAGGGACAGGAGACTATGGCTACACCTTC | CASSLGGTGDYGYTF
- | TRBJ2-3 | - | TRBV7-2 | TGTGCCAGCAGCTTTTGGGGGCGGGACACAGATACGCAGTATTTT | CASSFWGRDTDTQYF